This entry lists 20 T cell receptor beta chains sequenced from one sample in a study of Graves' ophthalmopathy and Graves' hyperthyroidism. Scientists amplified the TCR beta CDR3 regions from RNA transcripts. Second-round multiplex PCR followed a first-round RT-PCR using HTBI primers. TCRdb recomputed calls from the multiplex PCR reads with MiXCR, one row per CDR3 protein. Among 900,000 to 1,200,000 distinct CDR3 sequences, approximately 35% were seen once, and the ten largest hold approximately 12%. The sample was peripheral blood or thyroid tissue (not recorded which). Receptor source: an adult man with Graves' hyperthyroidism.

A word on this clonotype: Relative to the germline gene, one junction end is altered; a read error may explain this. This chain links TRBV12-3 or TRBV12-4 with TRBJ1-1, with a possible D match to TRBD1 (6 bases). This CDR3 contains 14 residues. The CDR3 region has the DNA TGTGCCAGCAGCCTTGGAGGGGGGAGCACTGAAGCTTCCTTT. Protein sequence: CASSLGGGSTEASF.

The chain couples TRBV5-6 to TRBJ2-3; weak D call: TRBD1 (6 bases). Trimming left V 3 bases short and J 2 bases short, with 7 bases between. This CDR3 is built from 13 residues. The germline gives CDR1 SGHDT, CDR2 YYEEEE. The CDR3 nucleotides are TGTGCCAGCAGCTGGGACAACACAGATACGCAGTATTTT. Residues: CASSWDNTDTQYF.

The V call is TRBV24-1, the J call TRBJ2-7, with 7 positions matching TRBD1. There are 13 residues in the CDR3. Per the germline V gene, CDR1 is KGHDR and CDR2 is SFDVKD. The J segment lost 5 bases and the V segment lost 6 bases, leaving 6 bases of the junction unmatched. CDR3 protein: CATSYDRDNEQYF. The CDR3 DNA reads TGTGCCACCAGTTACGACAGGGACAACGAGCAGTACTTC.

This clonotype was counted at least ten times. The chain is built from TRBV19 and TRBJ1-6, with D unclear. The CDR3 loop spans 14 amino acids. Per the germline V gene, CDR1 is LNHDA and CDR2 is SQIVND (reference sequence). V shed 7 bases and J shed 0 bases, with 7 bases lying between them. The CDR3 nucleotides are TGTGCCAGTAAGCAGGACTCCTATAATTCACCCCTCCACTTT. It encodes CASKQDSYNSPLHF.

The rearrangement joins TRBV7-9 to TRBJ2-2, with D perhaps matching TRBD1 or TRBD2 (6 bases each). CDR1 and CDR2 (germline): SEHNR, FQNEAQ (reference sequence). V was clipped by 7 bases and J by 2 bases, with 14 bases between them. The CDR3 has 15 residues. This CDR3 reads CASTDRGANTGELFF. For the CDR3, the DNA is TGTGCCAGCACCGATAGGGGGGCAAACACCGGGGAGCTGTTTTTT.

A note on this clonotype: The conserved closing phenylalanine or tryptophan is absent in this CDR3, likely reflecting a read error. The V call is TRBV7-9, the J call TRBJ2-7; 11 bases line up with TRBD2. The CDR3 covers 15 residues. Germline values: CDR1 SEHNR, CDR2 FQNEAQ (reference sequence). The V gene end was trimmed by 1 base and the J gene end by 5 bases; junction bases not matched to a gene: 4. This CDR3 is CASSLVSGRAHEQYL. CDR3 nucleotide sequence: TGTGCCAGCAGCTTAGTTAGCGGGAGGGCCCACGAGCAGTACCTC.

For this clonotype: With a much larger clone just one base away, this may be a read error. The V call is TRBV20-1, the J call TRBJ2-5; D gene unclear. There are 14 residues in the CDR3. Germline values: CDR1 DFQATT, CDR2 SNEGSKA (reference sequence). V was shortened by 0 bases and J by 0 bases, with 8 bases between the two germline ends. Here the CDR3 DNA reads TGCAGTGCTAGAGATGTACGGTACCAAGAGACCCAGTACTTC. It specifies CSARDVRYQETQYF.

The chain joins TRBV24-1 to TRBJ1-4; 8 bases are shared with TRBD1. CDR1 is KGHDR, CDR2 SFDVKD, per germline. This CDR3 is built from 14 residues. V lost 5 bases, J lost 6 bases, and 4 bases stayed unmatched. The CDR3 DNA sequence: TGTGCCACCAGTGTTGACAGGGGAGATGAAAAACTGTTTTTT. Its protein product is CATSVDRGDEKLFF.

This clonotype was picked up many times. The V and J genes are TRBV14 and TRBJ1-4, with D possibly TRBD1 on 6 matching bases. Germline CDR1 reads SGHDN; CDR2 reads FVKESK. This CDR3 is built from 17 residues. Trimming stripped 5 bases from V and 4 bases from J, with 20 bases between. The CDR3 region is CASSTGTKHRSNEKLFF. The CDR3 DNA is TGTGCCAGCAGCACCGGGACAAAACATCGAAGTAATGAAAAACTGTTTTTT. Full variable domain (rest looked up from reference TRBV14 and TRBJ1-4): EAGVTQFPSHSVIEKGQTVTLRCDPISGHDNLYWYRRVMGKEIKFLLHFVKESKQDESGMPNNRFLAERTGGTYSTLKVQPAELEDSGVYFCASSTGTKHRSNEKLFFGSGTQLSVL.

This sequence joins TRBV10-3 and TRBJ2-3; D is possibly TRBD2 (5 bases). Germline assignment: CDR1 ENHRY and CDR2 SYGVKD. This CDR3 comprises 14 residues. V lost 7 bases and J 6 bases, leaving 17 bases between the germline ends. Here the CDR3 DNA reads TGTGCCATCAAAGGAGGAGGATTTCTTGATACGCAGTATTTT. Translating gives CAIKGGGFLDTQYF.

The chain has TRBV7-9 and TRBJ1-1, with 7 bases matching TRBD1. This CDR3 region has 13 residues. CDR1 and CDR2 (germline): SEHNR, FQNEAQ (reference sequence). V lost 5 bases, J lost 11 bases, and 11 bases stayed unmatched. DNA for the CDR3: TGTGCCAGCAGCGAATTGACAGGGAGACGGGCTTTCTTT. As protein: CASSELTGRRAFF.

This clonotype was picked up many times. This rearrangement joins TRBV6-5 to TRBJ2-5; no reliable D call. Germline V gene data show CDR1 as MNHEY and CDR2 as SVGAGI. CDR3 length: 13 residues. The V and J ends lost 2 bases and 6 bases respectively, with 10 bases between them. The CDR3 DNA is TGTGCCAGCAGTTACCTCAAGTCGAAGACCCAGTACTTC. Translation: CASSYLKSKTQYF.

The table lists this clonotype with many counts. The rearrangement joins TRBV2 to TRBJ2-7, with no clear D. V lost 6 bases, J lost 3 bases, and 9 bases lay in between. CDR1 SNHLY and CDR2 FYNNEI come from the germline V gene. The CDR3 has 12 residues. The CDR3 sequence: CASRGHLYEQYF. CDR3 nucleotides: TGTGCCAGCAGGGGCCACCTCTACGAGCAGTACTTC.

This clonotype showed up just once. The chain employs TRBV11-2 and TRBJ2-7, with D perhaps given as TRBD1 or TRBD2 (5 bases each). Trimming stripped 6 bases from V and 6 bases from J, with 12 bases between. CDR1 SGHAT and CDR2 FQNNGV come from the germline V gene. There are 12 residues in the CDR3. The CDR3 DNA follows: TGTGCCAGCAGTACCCGGGGCGGCGAGCAGTACTTC. Its translation is CASSTRGGEQYF.

This clonotype was counted at least ten times. J is TRBJ2-7 and V is TRBV5-4, with D possibly TRBD1 on 6 matching bases. There are 14 residues in the CDR3. V was trimmed by 3 bases and J by 6 bases, leaving 16 bases between them. Germline loops: CDR1 SGHNT, CDR2 YYREEE (reference sequence). The CDR3 nucleotides read TGTGCCAGCAGCTACCTACAGGGAATTGGCGAGCAGTACTTC. Its protein is CASSYLQGIGEQYF.

The table lists this clonotype with a few counts. A junction boundary mismatches the germline segment, possibly from a read error. The genes are TRBV20-1 and TRBJ2-7, with D possibly TRBD1 on 6 matching bases. The germline CDR1 and CDR2 sequences are DFQATT and SNEGSKA (reference sequence). This CDR3 spans 13 amino acids. This chain's CDR3 is CSASKDREYEQCF. The CDR3 DNA sequence: TGCAGTGCTAGTAAGGACAGAGAGTACGAGCAGTGCTTC.

Note on this clonotype: A much larger clone lies a single base off, so this may be a read error. The V gene is TRBV5-1, the J gene TRBJ2-5; 8 bases are shared with TRBD1. The CDR3 totals 15 residues. V dropped 4 bases and J dropped 9; count of bases not matched to a gene: 14. Germline V gives CDR1 SGHRS, CDR2 YFSETQ. CDR3 amino acids: CASSTTGGFRESQYF. CDR3 nucleotide sequence: TGCGCCAGCAGCACTACAGGGGGTTTTAGGGAGTCCCAGTACTTC.

This clonotype has at least ten counts. This chain links TRBV14 with TRBJ2-7; D perhaps matches TRBD2 (5 bases). Trimming took 2 bases from V and 3 from J, leaving 17 bases between them. The CDR3 covers 16 residues. The germline V gene has CDR1 SGHDN and CDR2 FVKESK. The CDR3, as DNA: TGTGCCAGCAGCCAAAGTCAGGAGGCGAGGCGCTACGAGCAGTACTTC. Protein sequence: CASSQSQEARRYEQYF.

The table lists this clonotype with many counts. The chain links TRBV4-3 to TRBJ1-2; TRBD1 might be the D (6 bases). V lost 4 bases and J 5 bases, leaving 14 bases between the germline ends. The CDR3 has 14 amino acids. CDR1 LGHNA and CDR2 YSLEER come from the germline V gene. Here the CDR3 DNA reads TGCGCCAGCAGCCCGTCCCGGGACATATATGGCTACACCTTC. This encodes CASSPSRDIYGYTF.

This clonotype has a single count. The rearrangement uses TRBV11-2 and TRBJ2-3; 10 nucleotides align to TRBD1. The CDR3 totals 15 residues. After removal of 4 bases from V and 3 bases from J, the junction contained 4 bases not matched to a gene. Germline assignment: CDR1 SGHAT and CDR2 FQNNGV. Written as DNA, the CDR3 is TGTGCCAGCAGCTACCGACAGGGGGCAACAGATACGCAGTATTTT. It is translated as CASSYRQGATDTQYF.